These T cell receptor beta chains were read from a single sample in a study of regulatory T cells in long-lasting Graves disease. Using its own MiXCR run on the multiplex PCR reads, TCRdb lists one record per CDR3 protein. Here the sample spans roughly 500,000 distinct CDR3 sequences, around 21% being singletons. This sample comprised peripheral blood mononuclear cells (PBMCs), obtained when the disease was refractory, from a patient treated with antithyroid drugs. The receptor source for this set is a female donor with Graves disease. Both conserved end residues are part of each CDR3. A D gene is named only where the DNA matches it firmly. Some rows have no size entry. The others give once, few or many, or a class for an expanded clone.

D: .; J: TRBJ2-3; length: 12; size: few; V: TRBV5-1; CDR3: CASSPGRDTQYF; DNA: TGCGCCAGCAGTCCTGGCAGGGATACGCAGTATTTT
D: TRBD1; J: TRBJ1-3; length: 18; size: few; V: TRBV10-3; CDR3: CAISESRQGAVAGNTIYF; DNA: TGTGCCATCAGTGAGTCGAGACAGGGGGCTGTAGCTGGAAACACCATATATTTT
D: .; J: TRBJ2-4; length: 16; size: .; V: TRBV14; CDR3: CASSQDFGKGKNIQYF; DNA: TGTGCCAGCAGCCAAGATTTCGGGAAAGGGAAAAACATTCAGTACTTC
D: .; J: TRBJ2-7; length: 12; size: .; V: TRBV20-1; CDR3: CSATSGTYEQYF; DNA: TGCAGTGCTACATCGGGAACCTACGAGCAGTACTTC
D: .; J: TRBJ2-7; length: 15; size: many; V: TRBV29-1; CDR3: CSVVPTSGLGYEQYF; DNA: TGCAGCGTTGTTCCGACTTCGGGATTAGGCTACGAGCAGTACTTC
D: .; J: TRBJ2-5; length: 14; size: many; V: TRBV28; CDR3: CASSKGGIQETQYF; DNA: TGTGCCAGCAGCAAAGGAGGGATCCAAGAGACCCAGTACTTC
D: TRBD1; J: TRBJ1-1; length: 14; size: many; V: TRBV5-1; CDR3: CASSWRTGGSEAFF; DNA: TGTGCCAGCAGCTGGAGGACAGGGGGCAGTGAAGCTTTCTTT
D: TRBD2; J: TRBJ2-5; length: 13; size: many; V: TRBV28; CDR3: CASSLSGEGTQYF; DNA: TGTGCCAGCAGTTTATCGGGGGAGGGGACCCAGTACTTC
D: TRBD2; J: TRBJ2-7; length: 15; size: few; V: TRBV29-1; CDR3: CSVEDLPSGISEQYF; DNA: TGCAGCGTTGAAGATCTCCCTAGCGGGATTAGTGAGCAGTACTTC
D: TRBD2; J: TRBJ2-2; length: 16; size: many; V: TRBV6-2/TRBV6-3; CDR3: CASSYLLAVAAGELFF; DNA: TGTGCCAGCAGTTACCTACTAGCGGTAGCCGCCGGGGAGCTGTTTTTT
D: .; J: TRBJ1-1; length: 13; size: .; V: TRBV9; CDR3: CASSVEGRTEAFF; DNA: TGTGCCAGCAGCGTGGAGGGCCGGACTGAAGCTTTCTTT
D: .; J: TRBJ2-7; length: 13; size: .; V: TRBV19; CDR3: CASRGEESYEQYF; DNA: TGTGCCAGTAGAGGGGAAGAATCCTACGAGCAGTACTTC
D: TRBD2; J: TRBJ2-2; length: 16; size: few; V: TRBV3-1; CDR3: CASSRSSTGGTGELFF; DNA: TGTGCCAGCAGCCGATCTTCCACGGGGGGCACCGGGGAGCTGTTTTTT
D: TRBD1; J: TRBJ1-6; length: 15; size: .; V: TRBV7-9; CDR3: CASRLGDSINSPLHF; DNA: TGTGCCAGCCGGCTGGGGGACAGCATCAATTCACCCCTCCACTTT
D: TRBD2; J: TRBJ2-7; length: 15; size: .; V: TRBV19; CDR3: CASSMRPSGSTEQYF; DNA: TGTGCCAGTAGTATGAGGCCTAGCGGGAGCACGGAGCAGTACTTC